This T cell receptor (beta chain) was recorded in a study of T cell responses to AZD1222 COVID-19 vaccine. As for this clone: Its antigen is still unknown.

General study points: Reports say nearly half of spike-specific TCRs go after unmutated variant regions. Samples come after the peak T cell response, not at day 14. The span of vaccine-associated CD4 TCRs extended across spike, with dominance at 160-218 and 743-854. Spike-specific TCR breadth rose after two AZD1222 doses, and depth rose as well.

Per germline, CDR1 ENHRY and CDR2 SYGVKD. CDR3 length: 14 amino acids. Trimming removed 3 bases from V and 0 bases from J, with 6 bases in between. This table comes from immunoSEQ multiplex PCR, and its TCRdb copy is limited to in-frame clones, with some not included. The sample comprises over 100,000 clones, 92% of which are singletons, and roughly 1.8% rests with the top ten. The chain links TRBV10-3 to TRBJ1-5; D is unclear. Sample: peripheral blood, taken on day 0 of AZD1222 vaccination. The receptor was isolated from an adult in good health. The CDR3 bases are TGTGCCATCAGTGACGGTAATAGCAATCAGCCCCAGCATTTT. Translated, it gives CAISDGNSNQPQHF.